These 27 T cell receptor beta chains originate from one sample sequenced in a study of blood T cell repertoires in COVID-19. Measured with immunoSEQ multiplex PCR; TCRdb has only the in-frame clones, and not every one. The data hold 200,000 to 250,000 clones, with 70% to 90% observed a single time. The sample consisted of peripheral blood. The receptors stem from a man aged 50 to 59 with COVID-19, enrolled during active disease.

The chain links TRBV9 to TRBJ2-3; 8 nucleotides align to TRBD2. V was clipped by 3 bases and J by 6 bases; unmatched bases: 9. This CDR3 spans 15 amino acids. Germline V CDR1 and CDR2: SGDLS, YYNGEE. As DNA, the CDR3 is TGTGCCAGCAGCGAGACTAGCGACAGCAGGGATACGCAGTATTTT. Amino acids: CASSETSDSRDTQYF.

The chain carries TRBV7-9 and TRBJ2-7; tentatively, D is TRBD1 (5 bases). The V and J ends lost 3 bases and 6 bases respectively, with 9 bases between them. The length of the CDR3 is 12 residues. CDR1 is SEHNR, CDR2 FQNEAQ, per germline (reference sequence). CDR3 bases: TGTGCCAGCAGCTTGGACATTGGCGAGCAGTACTTC. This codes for CASSLDIGEQYF. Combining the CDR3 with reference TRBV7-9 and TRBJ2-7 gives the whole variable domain DTGVSQNPRHKITKRGQNVTFRCDPISEHNRLYWYRQTLGQGPEFLTYFQNEAQLEKSRLLSDRFSAERPKGSFSTLEIQRTEQGDSAMYLCASSLDIGEQYFGPGTRLTVT.

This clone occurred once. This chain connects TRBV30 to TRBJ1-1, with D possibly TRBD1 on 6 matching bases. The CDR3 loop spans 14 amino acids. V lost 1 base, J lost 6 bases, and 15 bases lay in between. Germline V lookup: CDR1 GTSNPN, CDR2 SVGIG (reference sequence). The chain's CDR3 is CAWSGQARKAEAFF. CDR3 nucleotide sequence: TGTGCCTGGAGTGGACAGGCCCGAAAGGCTGAAGCTTTCTTT.

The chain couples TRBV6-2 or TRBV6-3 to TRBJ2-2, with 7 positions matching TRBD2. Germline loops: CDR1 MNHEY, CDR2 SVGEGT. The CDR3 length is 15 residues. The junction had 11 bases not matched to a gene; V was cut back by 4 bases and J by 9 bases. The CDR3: CASSFVGGPIRELFF. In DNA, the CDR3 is TGTGCCAGCAGTTTCGTGGGAGGGCCCATCCGGGAGCTGTTTTTT.

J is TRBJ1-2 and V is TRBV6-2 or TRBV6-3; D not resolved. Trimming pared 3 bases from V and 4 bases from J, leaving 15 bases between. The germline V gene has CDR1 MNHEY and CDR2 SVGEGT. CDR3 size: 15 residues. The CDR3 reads CASSYGHTAPYGYTF. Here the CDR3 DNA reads TGTGCCAGCAGTTATGGGCACACAGCCCCCTATGGCTACACCTTC.

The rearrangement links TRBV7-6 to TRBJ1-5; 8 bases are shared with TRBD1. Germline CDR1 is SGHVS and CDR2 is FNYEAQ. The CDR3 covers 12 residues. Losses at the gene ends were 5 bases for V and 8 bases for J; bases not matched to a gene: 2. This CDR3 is CASSNRGEPQHF. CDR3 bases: TGTGCCAGCAGCAACAGGGGGGAGCCCCAGCATTTT.

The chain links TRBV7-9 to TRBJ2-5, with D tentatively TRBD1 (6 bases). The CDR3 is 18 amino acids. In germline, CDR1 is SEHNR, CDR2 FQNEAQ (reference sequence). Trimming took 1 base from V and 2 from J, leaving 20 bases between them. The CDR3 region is CASSLDQGILYPQETQYF. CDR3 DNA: TGTGCCAGCAGCTTAGATCAGGGGATCCTGTACCCACAAGAGACCCAGTACTTC.

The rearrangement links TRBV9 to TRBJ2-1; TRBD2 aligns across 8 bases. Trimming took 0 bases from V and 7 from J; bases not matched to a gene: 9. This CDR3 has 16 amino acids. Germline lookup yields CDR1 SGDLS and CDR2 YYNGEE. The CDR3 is CASSVVGGAFLNEQFF. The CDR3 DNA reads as TGTGCCAGCAGCGTAGTCGGGGGGGCCTTTCTTAATGAGCAGTTCTTC.

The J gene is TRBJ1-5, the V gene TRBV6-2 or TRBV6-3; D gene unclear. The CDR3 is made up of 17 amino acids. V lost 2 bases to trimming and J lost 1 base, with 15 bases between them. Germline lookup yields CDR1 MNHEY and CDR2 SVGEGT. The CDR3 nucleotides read TGTGCCAGCAGTTACGGAGGAGGGAAGGAGAGCAATCAGCCCCAGCATTTT. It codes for CASSYGGGKESNQPQHF.

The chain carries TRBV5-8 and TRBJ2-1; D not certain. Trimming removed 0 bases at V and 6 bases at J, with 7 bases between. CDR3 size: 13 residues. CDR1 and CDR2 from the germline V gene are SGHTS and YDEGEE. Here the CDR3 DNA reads TGTGCCAGCAGCTTGGCGAGGCGCAATGAGCAGTTCTTC. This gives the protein CASSLARRNEQFF.

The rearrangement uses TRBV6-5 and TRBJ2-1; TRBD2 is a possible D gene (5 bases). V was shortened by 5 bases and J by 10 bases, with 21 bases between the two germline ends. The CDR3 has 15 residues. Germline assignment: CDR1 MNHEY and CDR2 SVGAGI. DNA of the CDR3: TGTGCCAGCAGTAACGGGATTCTAGAGGCCTGGGAGCAGTTCTTC. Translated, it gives CASSNGILEAWEQFF.

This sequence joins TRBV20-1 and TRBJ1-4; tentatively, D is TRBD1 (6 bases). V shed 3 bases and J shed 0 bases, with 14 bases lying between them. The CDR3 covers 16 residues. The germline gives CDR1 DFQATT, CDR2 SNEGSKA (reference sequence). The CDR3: CSASKGRGSTNEKLFF. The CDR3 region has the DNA TGCAGTGCTAGTAAGGGCAGGGGATCAACTAATGAAAAACTGTTTTTT.

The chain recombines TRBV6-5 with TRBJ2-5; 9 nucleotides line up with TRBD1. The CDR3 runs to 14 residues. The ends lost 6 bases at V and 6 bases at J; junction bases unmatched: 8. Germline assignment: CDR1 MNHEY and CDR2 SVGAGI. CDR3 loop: CASRLTGGAKTQYF. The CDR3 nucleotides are TGTGCCAGCAGACTAACAGGGGGCGCGAAGACCCAGTACTTC.

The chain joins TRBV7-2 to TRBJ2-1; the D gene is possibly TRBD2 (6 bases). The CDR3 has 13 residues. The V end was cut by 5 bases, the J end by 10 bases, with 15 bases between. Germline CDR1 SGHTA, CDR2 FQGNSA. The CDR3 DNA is TGTGCCAGCAGCATACCTACTAGCATAGAGCAGTTCTTC. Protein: CASSIPTSIEQFF.

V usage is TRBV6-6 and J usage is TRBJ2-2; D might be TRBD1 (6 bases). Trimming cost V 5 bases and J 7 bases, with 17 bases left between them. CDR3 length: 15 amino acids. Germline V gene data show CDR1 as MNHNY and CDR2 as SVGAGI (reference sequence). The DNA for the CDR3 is TGTGCCAGCAGTCTTGAACCCCAGGGGAACGGGGAGCTGTTTTTT. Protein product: CASSLEPQGNGELFF.

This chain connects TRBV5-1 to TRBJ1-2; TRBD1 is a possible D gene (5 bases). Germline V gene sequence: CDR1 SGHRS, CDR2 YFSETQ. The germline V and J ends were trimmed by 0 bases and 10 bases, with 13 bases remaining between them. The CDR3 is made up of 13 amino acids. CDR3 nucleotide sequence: TGCGCCAGCAGCTTGGATGGGGCGTGGGACTACACCTTC. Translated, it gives CASSLDGAWDYTF.

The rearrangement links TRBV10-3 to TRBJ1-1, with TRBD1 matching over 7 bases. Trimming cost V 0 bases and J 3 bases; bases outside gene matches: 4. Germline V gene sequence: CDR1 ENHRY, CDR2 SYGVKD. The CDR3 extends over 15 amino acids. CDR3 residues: CAISESKGADTEAFF. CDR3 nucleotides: TGTGCCATCAGTGAGTCGAAGGGGGCGGACACTGAAGCTTTCTTT.

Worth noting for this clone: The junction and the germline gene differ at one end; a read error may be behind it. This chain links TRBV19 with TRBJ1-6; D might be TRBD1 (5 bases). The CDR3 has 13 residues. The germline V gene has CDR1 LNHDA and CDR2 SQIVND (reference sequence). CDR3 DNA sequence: TGTGCCAGTAGTTTAGACAGTAATTCACCCCTCCACTTT. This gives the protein CASSLDSNSPLHF.

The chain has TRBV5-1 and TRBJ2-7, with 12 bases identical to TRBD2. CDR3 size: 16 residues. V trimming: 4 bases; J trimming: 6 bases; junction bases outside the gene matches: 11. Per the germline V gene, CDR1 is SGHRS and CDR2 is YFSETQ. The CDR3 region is CASSPARTSGVVEQYF. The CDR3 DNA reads TGCGCCAGCAGCCCCGCCCGGACTAGCGGGGTTGTCGAGCAGTACTTC.

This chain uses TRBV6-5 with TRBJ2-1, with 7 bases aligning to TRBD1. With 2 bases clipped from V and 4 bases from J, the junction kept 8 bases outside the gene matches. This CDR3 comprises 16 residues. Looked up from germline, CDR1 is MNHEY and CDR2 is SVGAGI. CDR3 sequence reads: CASSYSWDRTYNEQFF. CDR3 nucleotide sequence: TGTGCCAGCAGTTACAGTTGGGACAGAACATACAATGAGCAGTTCTTC.

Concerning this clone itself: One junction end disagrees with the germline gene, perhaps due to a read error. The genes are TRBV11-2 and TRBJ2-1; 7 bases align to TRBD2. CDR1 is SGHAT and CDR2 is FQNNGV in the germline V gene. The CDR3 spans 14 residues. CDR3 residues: CASSFSGSSNEQFF. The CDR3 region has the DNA TGTGCCAGCAGCTTTAGCGGGTCCTCCAATGAGCAGTTCTTC.

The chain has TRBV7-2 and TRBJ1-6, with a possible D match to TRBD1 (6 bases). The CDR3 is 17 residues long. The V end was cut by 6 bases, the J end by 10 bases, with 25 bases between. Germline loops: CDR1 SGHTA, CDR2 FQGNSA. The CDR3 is CASSFAGGGANSSPLHF. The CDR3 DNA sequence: TGTGCCAGCAGTTTCGCCGGCGGGGGGGCCAATTCCTCACCCCTCCACTTT.

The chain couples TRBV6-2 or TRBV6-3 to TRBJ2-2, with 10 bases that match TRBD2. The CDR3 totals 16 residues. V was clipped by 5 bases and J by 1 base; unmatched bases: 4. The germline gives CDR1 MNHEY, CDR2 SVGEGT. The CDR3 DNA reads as TGTGCCAGCAGTCGTAGCGGGGGGATGAACACCGGGGAGCTGTTTTTT. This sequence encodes CASSRSGGMNTGELFF.

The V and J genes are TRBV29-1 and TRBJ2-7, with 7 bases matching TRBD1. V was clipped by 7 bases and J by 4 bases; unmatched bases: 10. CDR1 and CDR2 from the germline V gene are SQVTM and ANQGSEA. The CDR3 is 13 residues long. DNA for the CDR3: TGCAGCGCCCGCCGGGACAGTTTGTACGAGCAGTACTTC. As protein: CSARRDSLYEQYF.

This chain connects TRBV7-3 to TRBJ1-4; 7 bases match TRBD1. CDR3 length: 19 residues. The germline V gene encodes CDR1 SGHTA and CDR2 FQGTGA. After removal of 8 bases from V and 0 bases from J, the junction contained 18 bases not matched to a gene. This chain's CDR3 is CASPQQQSQGYATNEKLFF. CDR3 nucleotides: TGTGCCAGCCCTCAACAACAATCACAGGGGTACGCAACTAATGAAAAACTGTTTTTT.

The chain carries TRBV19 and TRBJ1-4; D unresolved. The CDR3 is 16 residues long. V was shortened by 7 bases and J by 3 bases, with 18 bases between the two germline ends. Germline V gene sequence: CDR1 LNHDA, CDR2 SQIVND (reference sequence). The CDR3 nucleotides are TGTGCCAGTACCCCGGGATCTGGTGCGGCTAATGAAAAACTGTTTTTT. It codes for CASTPGSGAANEKLFF.

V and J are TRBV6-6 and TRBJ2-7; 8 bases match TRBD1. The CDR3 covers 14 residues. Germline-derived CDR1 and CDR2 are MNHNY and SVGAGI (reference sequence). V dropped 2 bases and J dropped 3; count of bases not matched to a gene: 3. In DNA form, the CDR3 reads TGTGCCAGCAGTTACACGGACAGGGACTACGAGCAGTACTTC. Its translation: CASSYTDRDYEQYF.